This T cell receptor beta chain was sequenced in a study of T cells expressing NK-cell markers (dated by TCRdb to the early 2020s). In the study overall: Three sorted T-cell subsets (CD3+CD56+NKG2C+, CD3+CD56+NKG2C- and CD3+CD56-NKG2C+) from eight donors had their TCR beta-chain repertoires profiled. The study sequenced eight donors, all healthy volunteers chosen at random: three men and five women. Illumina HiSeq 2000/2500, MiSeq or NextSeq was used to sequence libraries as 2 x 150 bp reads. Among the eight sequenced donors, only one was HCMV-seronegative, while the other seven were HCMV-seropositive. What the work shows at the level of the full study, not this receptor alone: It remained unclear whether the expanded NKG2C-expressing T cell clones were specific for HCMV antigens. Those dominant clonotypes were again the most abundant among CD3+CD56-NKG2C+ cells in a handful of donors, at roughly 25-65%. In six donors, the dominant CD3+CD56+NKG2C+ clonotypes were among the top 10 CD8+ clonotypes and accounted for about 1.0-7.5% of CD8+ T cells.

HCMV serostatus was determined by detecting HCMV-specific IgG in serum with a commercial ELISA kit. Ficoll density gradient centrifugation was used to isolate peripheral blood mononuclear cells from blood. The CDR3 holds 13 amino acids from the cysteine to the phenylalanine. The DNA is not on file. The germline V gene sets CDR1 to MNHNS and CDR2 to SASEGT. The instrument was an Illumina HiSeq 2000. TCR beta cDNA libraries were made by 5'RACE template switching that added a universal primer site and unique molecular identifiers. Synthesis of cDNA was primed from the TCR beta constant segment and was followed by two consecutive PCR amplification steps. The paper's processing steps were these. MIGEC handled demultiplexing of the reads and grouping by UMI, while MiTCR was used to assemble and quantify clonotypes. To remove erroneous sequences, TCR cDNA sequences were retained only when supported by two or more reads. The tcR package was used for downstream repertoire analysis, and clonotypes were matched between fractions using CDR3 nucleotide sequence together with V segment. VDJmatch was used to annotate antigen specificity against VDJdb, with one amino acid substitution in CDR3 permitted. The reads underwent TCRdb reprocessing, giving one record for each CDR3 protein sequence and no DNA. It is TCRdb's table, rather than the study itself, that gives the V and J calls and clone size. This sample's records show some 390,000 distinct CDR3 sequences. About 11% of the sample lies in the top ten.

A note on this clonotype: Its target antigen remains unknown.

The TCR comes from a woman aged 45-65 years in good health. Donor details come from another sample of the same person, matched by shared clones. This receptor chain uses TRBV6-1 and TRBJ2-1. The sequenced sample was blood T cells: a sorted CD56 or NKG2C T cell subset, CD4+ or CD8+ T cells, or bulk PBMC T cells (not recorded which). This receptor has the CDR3 CASSRTVINEQFF.